These T cell receptor beta chains were read from a single sample in a study of post-analysis software for immune sequencing data. A single record per CDR3 protein comes from TCRdb applying MiXCR to the PCR reads. The sample yields 550,000 to 700,000 distinct CDR3 sequences, around 47% seen once. What was sequenced was blood. The receptors stem from a girl between 10 and 17 years old with multiple sclerosis. CDR3s include the opening cysteine and the closing phenylalanine or tryptophan. D genes are given only for firm matches. Where a row states a size, it is once, few, many or the class of an expanded clone; other rows omit it.

>NA|NA|TRBJ2-6|TRBV12-3/TRBV12-4
TGTGCCAGCAGTTTTCGGGGTTTAAGCTCTGGGGCCAGCGTCCTGACTTTC
CASSFRGLSSGASVLTF
>few|NA|TRBJ2-5|TRBV7-2
TGTGCCAGCAGCTTAGGACAGCGGCAAGAGACCCAGTACTTC
CASSLGQRQETQYF
>NA|TRBD2|TRBJ2-5|TRBV29-1
TGCAGCGTTACCAGAGCGGGAGGGCCTGACGAGACCCAGTACTTC
CSVTRAGGPDETQYF
>once|TRBD2|TRBJ2-7|TRBV29-1
TGCAGCGTTGAACTAGCGGTCTCCTACGAGCAGTACTTC
CSVELAVSYEQYF
>NA|NA|TRBJ1-2|TRBV4-1
TGCGCCAGCAGCCAAGTAACAGCTAACTATGGCTACACCTTC
CASSQVTANYGYTF
>NA|NA|TRBJ2-6|TRBV9
TGTGCCAGCAGCCCGACCGGGCCAGGCTCTGGGGCCAACGTCCTGACTTTC
CASSPTGPGSGANVLTF
>few|TRBD1|TRBJ1-6|TRBV5-1
TGCGCCAGCAGCTTGGCGGCAGGGGGTAACTCACCCCTCCACTTT
CASSLAAGGNSPLHF
>few|NA|TRBJ1-1|TRBV27
TGTGCCAGCAGTTTTATTAGCCGGGCATTTGGCACTGAAGCTTTCTTT
CASSFISRAFGTEAFF
>few|NA|TRBJ2-5|TRBV5-1
TGCGCCAGCAGCTTGGCGACAGGAGAACAGGGGACCCAGTACTTC
CASSLATGEQGTQYF
>once|NA|TRBJ2-7|TRBV4-1
TGCGCCAGCAGCCACCTGGACCTATTGACCTACAATGAGCAGTACTTC
CASSHLDLLTYNEQYF
>NA|NA|TRBJ2-7|TRBV5-1
TGCGCCAGCAGCTCCAAAGTAGCAAGAAAGGAAAACGAGCAGTACTTC
CASSSKVARKENEQYF
>NA|TRBD1|TRBJ1-2|TRBV29-1
TGCAGCGTGCCGACAGGGGACGGCTATGGCTACACCTTC
CSVPTGDGYGYTF
>NA|TRBD2|TRBJ2-3|TRBV4-1
TGCGCCAGCAGCCAAGGCCGGACTAGCCCAGATACGCAGTATTTT
CASSQGRTSPDTQYF
>NA|NA|TRBJ1-2|TRBV28
TGTGCCAGCAGTCTCTTATTGGGTAGGGGATATGGCTACACCTTC
CASSLLLGRGYGYTF
>NA|TRBD2|TRBJ2-3|TRBV12-3/TRBV12-4
TGTGCCAGCAGGCCGGGACTAGCGGGAGGGCCGGAGATAGATACGCAGTATTTT
CASRPGLAGGPEIDTQYF
>NA|NA|TRBJ2-1|TRBV20-1
TGCAGTGCCACGAGAGCGGATACCTCCTACAATGAGCAGTTCTTC
CSATRADTSYNEQFF
>NA|TRBD2|TRBJ2-5|TRBV12-3/TRBV12-4
TGTGCCAGCAGTCCCCCCGGGACTAGCATTATGAAGACCCAGTACTTC
CASSPPGTSIMKTQYF
>NA|NA|TRBJ1-2|TRBV7-3
TGTGCCAGCAGCCCCTGGGGGGGCCTTAATAACTATGGCTACACCTTC
CASSPWGGLNNYGYTF
>NA|TRBD1|TRBJ1-2|TRBV29-1
TGCAGCGTTGAACTCCGACAGGGCCCACTATCATATGGCTACACCTTC
CSVELRQGPLSYGYTF
>NA|TRBD2|TRBJ2-1|TRBV4-1
TGCGCCAGCAGCCAAGAAGGAGCTAGCGGCTACAATGAGCAGTTCTTC
CASSQEGASGYNEQFF
>NA|TRBD2|TRBJ2-1|TRBV7-2
TGTGCCAGCAGGCGCTCTACTAGCGGGAGAAGTGAGCAGTTCTTC
CASRRSTSGRSEQFF
>few|NA|TRBJ1-2|TRBV12-3/TRBV12-4
TGTGCCAGCAGGACAGGTCCTCAACCCTATGGCTACACCTTC
CASRTGPQPYGYTF
>NA|NA|TRBJ2-5|TRBV20-1
TGCAGTGCCCCCGCCGGGATAACGACTCAAGAGACCCAGTACTTC
CSAPAGITTQETQYF
>NA|TRBD1|TRBJ2-5|TRBV6-6
TGTGCCAGCAGTTACGGGGGACAGGGAGAGACCCAGTACTTC
CASSYGGQGETQYF
>NA|NA|TRBJ2-3|TRBV10-3
TGTGCCATCAGTGAGTCGACGCTAAGGGGGGATACGCAGTATTTT
CAISESTLRGDTQYF
>NA|NA|TRBJ1-1|TRBV7-9
TGTGCCAGCAGCTTATCGGGTCGAGGCACGGAAGCTTTCTTT
CASSLSGRGTEAFF
>NA|NA|TRBJ2-3|TRBV12-3/TRBV12-4
TGTGCCAGCAGTTTAGGGGTGGGCGCAGATACGCAGTATTTT
CASSLGVGADTQYF
>few|NA|TRBJ1-2|TRBV6-6
TGTGCCAGCAGTTACGAACTACCGGGGGGGATCTATGGCTACACCTTC
CASSYELPGGIYGYTF
>NA|NA|TRBJ1-1|TRBV5-1
TGCGCCAGTTCCGCTGACCCGAACACTGAAGCTTTCTTT
CASSADPNTEAFF
>NA|NA|TRBJ1-6|TRBV6-5
TGTGCCAGCAGTACTAGGGAGAATTCACCCCTCCACTTT
CASSTRENSPLHF
>NA|NA|TRBJ2-3|TRBV29-1
TGCAGCGGCGCTGACACGACAGATACGCAGTATTTT
CSGADTTDTQYF
>NA|TRBD1|TRBJ1-2|TRBV12-3/TRBV12-4
TGCGCCAGCAGTTCGACAGGGAGGAAGAGCTATGGCTACACCTTC
CASSSTGRKSYGYTF
>NA|TRBD2|TRBJ2-3|TRBV20-1
TGCAGTGCTAGAGGCCCAACTAGCGGGAGGGCAGATACGCAGTATTTT
CSARGPTSGRADTQYF
>NA|NA|TRBJ2-7|TRBV5-1
TGCGCCAGCAGCTTTGCCATCCCCACCGAGCAGTACTTC
CASSFAIPTEQYF
>few|NA|TRBJ2-3|TRBV20-1
TGCAGTGCTAGAGTGGCTTTTACAGATACGCAGTATTTT
CSARVAFTDTQYF
>few|NA|TRBJ2-7|TRBV3-1
TGTGCCAGCAGCCAAGAAGGTTGGGGGCGACGGGCGTACGAGCAGTACTTC
CASSQEGWGRRAYEQYF
>many|TRBD1|TRBJ2-7|TRBV6-6
TGTGCCAGCAGTTGGGACAGGGGCTACGAGCAGTACTTC
CASSWDRGYEQYF
>NA|TRBD2|TRBJ2-3|TRBV11-3
TGTGCCAGCAGCTTTCTGGGCGGGAGTACAGATACGCAGTATTTT
CASSFLGGSTDTQYF
>NA|TRBD2|TRBJ2-7|TRBV7-2
TGTGCCAGCAGCTTAGCTTTTACTAGCGGGGGCAGGAACTCCTACGAGCAGTACTTC
CASSLAFTSGGRNSYEQYF
>NA|TRBD1|TRBJ2-7|TRBV5-6
TGTGCCAGCAGCTTTCTAGGGCAGGGGGTTATCACCTACGAGCAGTACTTC
CASSFLGQGVITYEQYF
>many|NA|TRBJ2-2|TRBV5-1
TGCGCCAGCAGCTTGGGTTGGAACACCGGGGAGCTGTTTTTT
CASSLGWNTGELFF
>once|NA|TRBJ2-7|TRBV30
TGTGCCTGGAGTAGGGTAGCTGACGAGCAGTACTTC
CAWSRVADEQYF
>NA|NA|TRBJ2-5|TRBV7-9
TGTGCCAGCAGCTCAATGTCTGATCAAGAGACCCAGTACTTC
CASSSMSDQETQYF
>few|NA|TRBJ2-5|TRBV29-1
TGCAGCGTTGGGTCTAGGGGCGTACAAGAGACCCAGTACTTC
CSVGSRGVQETQYF
>few|NA|TRBJ2-1|TRBV7-9
TGTGCCAGCAGCTCGGTCGGCAGGCCCGGGGATGAGCAGTTCTTC
CASSSVGRPGDEQFF
>NA|NA|TRBJ2-3|TRBV5-1
TGCGCCAGCAGAAGGGGGGGGGGAAGCACAGATACGCAGTATTTT
CASRRGGGSTDTQYF
>NA|NA|TRBJ1-6|TRBV7-3
TGCGCCAGCAGCTTAGGCTTTAGGTCACCCCTCCACTTT
CASSLGFRSPLHF
>NA|TRBD1|TRBJ1-1|TRBV27
TGTGCCAGCAGTTTAGAGACAGGGGTGCTCTACGTCCGGAACACTGAAGCTTTCTTT
CASSLETGVLYVRNTEAFF
>NA|NA|TRBJ2-3|TRBV20-1
TGCAGTTCCTCAGACCGGGGGAGAACAGATACGCAGTATTTT
CSSSDRGRTDTQYF
>NA|NA|TRBJ1-4|TRBV12-3/TRBV12-4
TGTGCCAGCGGAATATCATTTAATGAAAAACTGTTTTTT
CASGISFNEKLFF
>NA|TRBD2|TRBJ2-7|TRBV7-2
TGTGCCAGCAGCTCTTTTTCTAGCGGGCCCTACGAGCAGTACTTC
CASSSFSSGPYEQYF
>NA|TRBD1|TRBJ1-5|TRBV11-3
TGTGCCTGCAGCTTGGGACAGGGAAGCAATCAGCCCCAGCATTTT
CACSLGQGSNQPQHF